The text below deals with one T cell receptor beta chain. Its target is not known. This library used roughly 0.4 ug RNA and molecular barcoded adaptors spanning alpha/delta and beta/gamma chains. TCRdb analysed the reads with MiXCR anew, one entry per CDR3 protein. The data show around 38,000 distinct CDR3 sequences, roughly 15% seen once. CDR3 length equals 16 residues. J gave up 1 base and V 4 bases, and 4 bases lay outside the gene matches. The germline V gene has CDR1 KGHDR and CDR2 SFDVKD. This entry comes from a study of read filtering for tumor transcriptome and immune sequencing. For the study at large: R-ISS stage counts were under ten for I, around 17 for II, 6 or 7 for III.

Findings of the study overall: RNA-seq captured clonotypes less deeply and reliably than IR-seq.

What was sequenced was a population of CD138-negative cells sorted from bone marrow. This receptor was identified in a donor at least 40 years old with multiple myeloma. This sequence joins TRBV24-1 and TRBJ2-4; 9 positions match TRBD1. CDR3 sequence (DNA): TGTGCCACCAGTGAACAGGGGGCGCTGGCCAAAAACATTCAGTACTTC. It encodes CATSEQGALAKNIQYF.